The 10 T cell receptor beta chains reported below all come from one sample, sequenced in a study of T cells in localized non-small cell lung cancer. Data came from immunoSEQ multiplex PCR; TCRdb stores just in-frame clones and leaves some out. Seen here are tens of thousands of clones, 80% to 95% observed once, and the top ten hold just under 20%. This specimen was peripheral blood, taken before any cancer treatment. The receptor set was obtained from a man between 35 and 75 years old with stage I lung adenocarcinoma.

The chain combines TRBV5-1 with TRBJ1-3; weak D call: TRBD1 (5 bases). V was trimmed by 7 bases and J by 0 bases, leaving 14 bases between them. CDR3 length equals 15 residues. Germline loops: CDR1 SGHRS, CDR2 YFSETQ. The CDR3 protein is CASHLGDFSGNTIYF. In DNA form, the CDR3 reads TGCGCCAGCCATTTAGGGGACTTCTCTGGAAACACCATATATTTT.

The chain joins TRBV4-2 to TRBJ2-7; 10 nucleotides align to TRBD1. Germline CDR1 and CDR2: LGHNA and YNFKEQ. This CDR3 has 14 residues. Trimming at V came to 4 bases and at J to 4 bases, leaving 4 bases not matched to a gene. This CDR3 reads CASSPGQGLYEQYF. CDR3 nucleotides: TGTGCCAGCAGCCCGGGACAGGGGTTATACGAGCAGTACTTC.

The chain uses TRBV7-8 and TRBJ2-1, with D unresolved. This CDR3 region has 14 residues. Germline CDR1 SGHVS, CDR2 FQNEAQ. V lost 0 bases to trimming and J lost 9 bases, with 12 bases between them. DNA for the CDR3: TGTGCCAGCAGCTTAGCGCCAAGCTTGGGTGAGCAGTTCTTC. Translating it yields CASSLAPSLGEQFF.

This clone was picked up one time. The CDR3 region is CASSHGLGAGKTYEQYF. CDR3 in DNA: TGTGCCAGCAGCCACGGCTTGGGGGCAGGGAAGACCTACGAGCAGTACTTC. The V gene is TRBV28, the J gene TRBJ2-7, with D perhaps matching TRBD1 (6 bases). Trimming cost V 6 bases and J 2 bases, with 23 bases left between them. Germline assignment: CDR1 MDHEN and CDR2 SYDVKM. The CDR3 sequence is 17 residues long.

The chain is built from TRBV27 and TRBJ2-3; possibly TRBD2 for D (5 bases). Per germline, CDR1 MNHEY and CDR2 SMNVEV (reference sequence). The CDR3 is made up of 14 amino acids. V gave up 8 bases and J gave up 4 bases, with 16 bases separating them. CDR3 region: CASSLAPWSDTQYF. As DNA, the CDR3 is TGTGCCAGCTCCCTAGCTCCCTGGTCAGATACGCAGTATTTT.

The V and J genes are TRBV5-1 and TRBJ2-7, with 7 nucleotides matching TRBD1. The CDR3 spans 14 residues. J gave up 2 bases and V 5 bases, and 7 bases lay outside the gene matches. Germline V CDR1 and CDR2: SGHRS, YFSETQ. Written as DNA, the CDR3 is TGCGCCAGCAGTACCGCAGGGGGACCCTACGAGCAGTACTTC. It is translated as CASSTAGGPYEQYF. Complete variable domain (other parts from reference TRBV5-1 and TRBJ2-7): KAGVTQTPRYLIKTRGQQVTLSCSPISGHRSVSWYQQTPGQGLQFLFEYFSETQRNKGNFPGRFSGRQFSNSRSEMNVSTLELGDSALYLCASSTAGGPYEQYFGPGTRLTVT.

The V call is TRBV27, the J call TRBJ1-2; the match to TRBD1 covers 10 bases. With 3 bases clipped from V and 2 bases from J, the junction kept 0 bases outside the gene matches. Germline CDR1 is MNHEY and CDR2 is SMNVEV (reference sequence). The CDR3 covers 14 residues. The CDR3 region is CASSLTGGNYGYTF. The DNA for the CDR3 is TGTGCCAGCAGTTTGACAGGGGGCAACTATGGCTACACCTTC.

The chain joins TRBV5-1 to TRBJ2-3, with no clear D. This CDR3 has 14 residues. V lost 2 bases and J 4 bases, leaving 11 bases between the germline ends. In germline, CDR1 is SGHRS, CDR2 YFSETQ. The CDR3 sequence: CASSFSSGSDTQYF. In DNA form, the CDR3 reads TGCGCCAGCAGCTTTTCTTCTGGGTCAGATACGCAGTATTTT. The full variable domain, completed using reference TRBV5-1 and TRBJ2-3, is KAGVTQTPRYLIKTRGQQVTLSCSPISGHRSVSWYQQTPGQGLQFLFEYFSETQRNKGNFPGRFSGRQFSNSRSEMNVSTLELGDSALYLCASSFSSGSDTQYFGPGTRLTVL.

The chain employs TRBV9 and TRBJ2-1, with a weak D call TRBD2 (6 bases). The V gene's germline CDR1 is SGDLS and CDR2 YYNGEE. Trimming left V 0 bases short and J 10 bases short, with 11 bases between. This CDR3 region has 13 residues. The CDR3 sequence is CASSVAPAGEQFF. CDR3 bases: TGTGCCAGCAGCGTAGCTCCTGCGGGGGAGCAGTTCTTC.

This clone was found once. The gene calls are TRBV14 and TRBJ2-2; D uncertain. CDR3 length: 12 residues. V lost 4 bases and J lost 3, with 3 bases in between. Germline CDR1 is SGHDN and CDR2 is FVKESK. CDR3 sequence: CASSPYTGELFF. In DNA form, the CDR3 reads TGTGCCAGCAGCCCGTACACCGGGGAGCTGTTTTTT.